These 25 T cell receptor beta chains share one sample of origin, sequenced in a study of shared clonotypes between healthy human individuals. Profiled with immunoSEQ multiplex PCR; TCRdb holds only in-frame clones, not every one. The sample yields more than 1.2 million clones, around 98.5% seen once. Sequences were obtained from naive CD4+ T cells sorted from blood. Subset given: CD45RA+ positively selected. Every receptor here comes from a man aged 30-40 years in good health.

V is TRBV4-1 and J is TRBJ2-7; 9 positions agree with TRBD2. This CDR3 is 17 amino acids long. From germline, CDR1 is MGHRA and CDR2 YSYEKL. V was pared by 1 base and J by 4 bases, with 11 bases of the junction left unmatched. The CDR3 region has the DNA TGCGCCAGCAGCCAAGGCCCTCCGAGCGGGAGGAGATACGAGCAGTACTTC. It specifies CASSQGPPSGRRYEQYF.

This chain links TRBV28 with TRBJ2-7; D could derive from TRBD1 or TRBD2 (5 bases each). Trimming removed 3 bases from V and 2 bases from J, with 11 bases in between. Germline-derived CDR1 and CDR2 are MDHEN and SYDVKM. CDR3 length: 14 amino acids. For the CDR3, the DNA is TGTGCCAGCAGTTTGGGGGTTGGGGCCTACGAGCAGTACTTC. Protein: CASSLGVGAYEQYF.

For the CDR3, the DNA is TGCGCCAGCAGCTTGGACTTTTTGGGGGGGCGGCAGTACTTC. Residues: CASSLDFLGGRQYF. The chain joins TRBV5-1 to TRBJ2-7; D may be TRBD2 (7 bases). V dropped 0 bases and J dropped 9 bases, with 16 bases sitting between them. This CDR3 comprises 14 residues. Germline CDR1 SGHRS, CDR2 YFSETQ.

The chain carries TRBV5-4 and TRBJ2-6; 14 bases are shared with TRBD2. Germline V lookup: CDR1 SGHNT, CDR2 YYREEE (reference sequence). This CDR3 is built from 20 residues. V dropped 4 bases and J dropped 0; count of bases not matched to a gene: 9. The CDR3: CASSLPGLAGVPSGANVLTF. The CDR3 DNA reads as TGTGCCAGCAGCCTTCCGGGACTAGCGGGAGTCCCCTCTGGGGCCAACGTCCTGACTTTC.

This chain uses TRBV18 with TRBJ1-2, with 8 positions matching TRBD1. CDR1 is KGHSH, CDR2 LQKENI, per germline. The CDR3 sequence is 14 residues long. The junction had 3 bases not matched to a gene; V was cut back by 2 bases and J by 4 bases. CDR3 residues: CASSPTGGSYGYTF. CDR3 DNA sequence: TGTGCCAGCTCACCAACAGGGGGAAGCTATGGCTACACCTTC.

The chain uses TRBV6-1 and TRBJ2-7; no definite D call. The CDR3 is 17 amino acids. With 1 base removed from V and 0 bases from J, the gap between germline ends came to 16 bases. CDR1 and CDR2 from the germline V gene are MNHNS and SASEGT. The CDR3 spells CASSEEVRTASSYEQYF. Here the CDR3 DNA reads TGTGCCAGCAGTGAAGAAGTGAGGACGGCTAGCTCCTACGAGCAGTACTTC.

This chain joins TRBV7-6 and TRBJ2-7, with 7 positions matching TRBD2. CDR3 size: 16 residues. Germline V gene lookup returns CDR1 SGHVS and CDR2 FNYEAQ. The trim removed 4 bases at V and 3 bases at J, leaving 12 bases unmatched. For the CDR3, the DNA is TGTGCCAGCAGCTCTTTACCTGCGGGGGTAGACTACGAGCAGTACTTC. It yields the protein CASSSLPAGVDYEQYF.

The CDR3: CASSNTGIAGNTIYF. The DNA of the CDR3 is TGTGCCAGCAGTAATACAGGGATTGCTGGAAACACCATATATTTT. The V gene is TRBV6-6, the J gene TRBJ1-3, with a weak D call TRBD1 (6 bases). CDR1 and CDR2 (germline): MNHNY, SVGAGI (reference sequence). The CDR3 length is 15 residues. V was clipped by 5 bases and J by 2 bases, with 13 bases between them.

The J gene is TRBJ2-7, the V gene TRBV7-8; no reliable D call. V was pared by 1 base and J by 3 bases, with 7 bases between. CDR1 SGHVS and CDR2 FQNEAQ come from the germline V gene. The CDR3 covers 13 residues. CDR3 amino acids: CASSLEYIYEQYF. The CDR3 region has the DNA TGTGCCAGCAGCTTAGAATATATCTACGAGCAGTACTTC.

The V gene is TRBV30, the J gene TRBJ2-7, with D perhaps TRBD1 (5 bases). The germline gives CDR1 GTSNPN, CDR2 SVGIG (reference sequence). Trimming removed 0 bases from V and 3 bases from J, with 9 bases in between. The length of the CDR3 is 13 residues. The CDR3, as DNA: TGTGCCTGGAGTGTAAACAGGCTCTACGAGCAGTACTTC. Translation: CAWSVNRLYEQYF.

V is TRBV4-2 and J is TRBJ2-3; D may correspond to TRBD1 or TRBD2 (5 bases each). The CDR3 sequence is 18 residues long. The germline CDR1 and CDR2 sequences are LGHNA and YNFKEQ. V was shortened by 0 bases and J by 1 base, with 17 bases between the two germline ends. CDR3 sequence: CASSQEHRRDRRTDTQYF. The CDR3, as DNA: TGTGCCAGCAGCCAAGAGCACCGACGGGACCGCCGCACAGATACGCAGTATTTT.

Points on this clone: The final CDR3 position lacks the conserved phenylalanine or tryptophan, pointing to a likely read error. It is unclear where the CDR3 begins or ends on the DNA, so no DNA is shown, and the CDR3 is as TCRdb lists it. The gene calls are TRBV21-1 and TRBJ2-7; the table names TRBD1, a call not compared with the DNA. TRBV21-1 is a documented pseudogene. The CDR3 region is 9 residues in length, termini included. The CDR3: CASSKARGS.

The chain links TRBV29-1 to TRBJ2-7; 9 nucleotides align to TRBD2. Looked up from germline, CDR1 is SQVTM and CDR2 is ANQGSEA. There are 15 residues in the CDR3. V gave up 8 bases and J gave up 2 bases; unmatched junction bases: 13. CDR3 coding DNA: TGCAGCATTGTGATTAGCGGGAGTCGCCCCTACGAGCAGTACTTC. This translates into CSIVISGSRPYEQYF.

The chain combines TRBV28 with TRBJ2-7; D call uncertain. Trimming stripped 4 bases from V and 9 bases from J, with 16 bases between. The germline V gene encodes CDR1 MDHEN and CDR2 SYDVKM. This CDR3 comprises 13 residues. The CDR3 here is CASSSPGRFLQYF. In nucleotides, the CDR3 is TGTGCCAGCAGTTCCCCTGGACGATTTTTGCAGTACTTC.

CDR3 sequence: CASSGPGQEQPDTQYF. CDR3 sequence (DNA): TGTGCCAGCAGTGGCCCGGGACAGGAGCAACCAGATACGCAGTATTTT. The chain combines TRBV6-4 with TRBJ2-3, with 8 bases lining up with TRBD1. The V gene end was trimmed by 4 bases and the J gene end by 4 bases; junction bases not matched to a gene: 10. In germline, CDR1 is MRHNA, CDR2 SNTAGT. CDR3 length equals 16 residues.

The V and J genes are TRBV9 and TRBJ2-1, with no clear D. CDR1 and CDR2 from the germline V gene are SGDLS and YYNGEE. This CDR3 spans 16 amino acids. Trimming stripped 0 bases from V and 1 base from J, with 11 bases between. CDR3 nucleotide sequence: TGTGCCAGCAGCGTAGATCCCCTAGTTTCCTACAATGAGCAGTTCTTC. This translates into CASSVDPLVSYNEQFF.

The chain couples TRBV28 to TRBJ2-7; D may be TRBD1 or TRBD2 (5 bases each). Between the trimmed V and J ends, which lost 5 bases and 1 base, there was a span of 15 bases. Germline lookup yields CDR1 MDHEN and CDR2 SYDVKM. The CDR3 consists of 15 residues. CDR3 DNA: TGTGCCAGCAGTCGCCGGGACCGTTTTTCCTACGAGCAGTACTTC. The encoded protein is CASSRRDRFSYEQYF.

CDR3: CATRKGVTGELFF. CDR3 DNA: TGTGCCACCAGGAAGGGGGTGACCGGGGAGCTGTTTTTT. V gene TRBV28 combines with J gene TRBJ2-2; possibly TRBD1 for D (6 bases). Germline values: CDR1 MDHEN, CDR2 SYDVKM. The CDR3 spans 13 residues. Between the trimmed V and J ends, which lost 10 bases and 5 bases, there was a span of 14 bases.

V is TRBV7-3 and J is TRBJ1-5; tentative D call: TRBD1 (5 bases). The CDR3 spans 16 residues. CDR1 and CDR2 from the germline V gene are SGHTA and FQGTGA. V gave up 8 bases and J gave up 2 bases, with 19 bases separating them. In nucleotides, the CDR3 is TGTGCCAGCCCGGGACGGATGCCTCCCGGCAATCAGCCCCAGCATTTT. Amino acids: CASPGRMPPGNQPQHF.

V and J are TRBV5-8 and TRBJ1-5; TRBD1 matches 9 bases. Germline CDR1 SGHTS, CDR2 YDEGEE. The V gene end was trimmed by 3 bases and the J gene end by 1 base; junction bases not matched to a gene: 11. The CDR3 contains 18 residues. The chain's CDR3 is CASSSTGQGIVSNQPQHF. CDR3 nucleotides: TGTGCCAGCAGCTCAACCGGACAGGGGATCGTAAGCAATCAGCCCCAGCATTTT.

The genes are TRBV5-1 and TRBJ1-4, with 12 bases that match TRBD1. The junction had 4 bases not matched to a gene; V was cut back by 4 bases and J by 3 bases. CDR1 is SGHRS, CDR2 YFSETQ, per germline. This CDR3 has 16 residues. In nucleotides, the CDR3 is TGCGCCAGCAGCGGGACAGGGGGCCCCCCTAATGAAAAACTGTTTTTT. This encodes CASSGTGGPPNEKLFF.

The chain employs TRBV4-1 and TRBJ2-7; 12 nucleotides agree with TRBD2. CDR3 length equals 16 residues. CDR1 MGHRA and CDR2 YSYEKL come from the germline V gene. The J segment lost 5 bases and the V segment lost 0 bases, leaving 5 bases of the junction unmatched. This CDR3 reads CASSQDRTSGIDEQYF. For the CDR3, the DNA is TGCGCCAGCAGCCAAGATCGGACTAGCGGGATCGACGAGCAGTACTTC.

The chain employs TRBV4-1 and TRBJ1-1; a weak D match, TRBD1 (6 bases). V lost 1 base to trimming and J lost 1 base, with 13 bases between them. The CDR3 is made up of 16 amino acids. Germline CDR1 is MGHRA and CDR2 is YSYEKL. Here the CDR3 DNA reads TGCGCCAGCAGCCAAGGAAGGGGGGGGGCGAACACTGAAGCTTTCTTT. Protein product: CASSQGRGGANTEAFF.

The V call is TRBV6-5, the J call TRBJ2-1; 7 bases align to TRBD1. V lost 5 bases and J lost 2; bases outside the gene matches: 6. The CDR3 contains 15 residues. CDR1 is MNHEY and CDR2 is SVGAGI in the germline V gene. Here the CDR3 DNA reads TGTGCCAGCAGTAAACCGGGACAGCCCTACAATGAGCAGTTCTTC. It is translated as CASSKPGQPYNEQFF.

V and J are TRBV18 and TRBJ2-1, with TRBD2 matching 9 bases. CDR1 is KGHSH and CDR2 is LQKENI in the germline V gene. Trimming at V came to 3 bases and at J to 2 bases, leaving 5 bases not matched to a gene. The length of the CDR3 is 16 residues. CDR3 residues: CASSPRSGRTYNEQFF. CDR3 in DNA: TGTGCCAGCTCACCGCGGAGCGGGAGGACCTACAATGAGCAGTTCTTC.